This T cell receptor (beta chain) was observed in a study of identical twins. Via MiXCR, TCRdb re-called the 5' RACE reads, giving one row per CDR3 protein. The sample records around 1.7 million distinct CDR3 sequences, 32% being singletons. The CDR3 consists of 15 residues. The sequence came from a newborn girl in good health. The sequenced sample was cord blood. The V and J genes are TRBV21-1 and TRBJ1-6. TRBV21-1 is reported as a pseudogene. The CDR3 loop is CASSKGPFSNSPLHF. DNA for the CDR3: TGTGCCAGCAGCAAAGGACCGTTTTCTAATTCACCCCTCCACTTT.